This T cell receptor beta chain was sequenced in a study of blood T cells in healthy people across ages. Study-wide points: More naive CD4+ cells and higher diversity marked long-lived donors relative to aged donors.

Concerning this clonotype itself: Its antigen is unidentified.

It was with a sample-barcoded 5' primer and a J-beta primer mix that a second PCR of roughly 6 to 12 cycles was run. TCRdb analysed the 5' RACE reads with MiXCR anew, one entry per CDR3 protein. The sample shows some 1.5 million distinct CDR3 sequences, 42% of them seen only once. Researchers collected about 9.7 milliliters of peripheral blood from every single donor. Sequencing input: blood. This clonotype was obtained from a woman aged 18 to 35 in good health.

The CDR3 here is CASSSRQADGYTF. CDR3 nucleotide sequence: TGTGCCAGCAGCTCACGACAGGCGGATGGCTACACCTTC. The V call is TRBV7-2, the J call TRBJ1-2; TRBD1 is a possible D gene (6 bases). The V gene lost 4 bases and the J gene lost 6 bases, with 12 bases spanning the gap. Germline CDR1 SGHTA, CDR2 FQGNSA. CDR3 size: 13 residues.